A selection of T cell receptor beta chains follows, all from one sample in a study of blood T cell repertoires in COVID-19. Measured with immunoSEQ multiplex PCR; TCRdb has only the in-frame clones, and not every one. This sample has about 40,000 clones; over 75% occur once, and the top ten carry 7.5% to 10%. The sequenced material came from peripheral blood. The receptor source for this set is a human donor in a cohort sampled during active COVID-19. Both conserved end residues are part of each CDR3. A D gene is named only where the DNA matches it firmly. Clone size is shown for a subset of rows, as once, few, many or a class of expanded clone.

clone_size	d_call	v_call	j_call	cdr3_nt	cdr3_aa
once	TRBD2	TRBV5-4	TRBJ2-7	TGTGCCAGCAGCTTTGGCGGGGGGGATACCTACGAGCAGTACTTC	CASSFGGGDTYEQYF
NA	TRBD1	TRBV11-2	TRBJ1-1	TGTGCCAGCAGCTACTCGGCAGGGGGCAGGAACACTGAAGCTTTCTTT	CASSYSAGGRNTEAFF
NA	TRBD2	TRBV9	TRBJ2-3	TGTGCCAGCAGCCCGCGACTAGCGGCCTTAACAGATACGCAGTATTTT	CASSPRLAALTDTQYF
NA	NA	TRBV5-1	TRBJ2-1	TGCGCCAGCAGCCCCGGTCCCCGGGAGTATGAGCAGTTCTTC	CASSPGPREYEQFF
NA	TRBD1	TRBV9	TRBJ2-7	TGTGCCAGCAGCGCGGGGGCAGGGGGCCCCTACGAGCAGTACTTC	CASSAGAGGPYEQYF
NA	NA	TRBV27	TRBJ2-3	TGTGCCAGCAGTTTATCGGGCTGGCGCACAGATACGCAGTATTTT	CASSLSGWRTDTQYF
NA	NA	TRBV6-5	TRBJ1-2	TGTGCCAGCATGGCAGGGTGGGGTAACTATGGCTACACCTTC	CASMAGWGNYGYTF
NA	TRBD2	TRBV9	TRBJ2-1	TGTGCCAGCAGCCATTCTCCCGGGACTAGCGGGGGAGAGCAGTTCTTC	CASSHSPGTSGGEQFF
NA	NA	TRBV7-2	TRBJ2-1	TGTGCCAGCAGCACTCGGACTCAAGTGGGCTCTGAGCAGTTCTTC	CASSTRTQVGSEQFF
NA	NA	TRBV7-6	TRBJ2-2	TGTGCCAGCAGCTTGGGCTCCTTGGCTGGGGAGCTGTTTTTT	CASSLGSLAGELFF
NA	TRBD1	TRBV2	TRBJ1-2	TGTGCCAGCAGAGGCCGGGACAGGGGGCGTCTTAACTATGGCTACACCTTC	CASRGRDRGRLNYGYTF
once	NA	TRBV28	TRBJ1-1	TGTGCCAGCAGTTTTGGGAGACGAGCTTTCTTT	CASSFGRRAFF
NA	TRBD2	TRBV28	TRBJ2-5	TGTGCCAGCACACCGGGACTAGCGGGAGGGGAAGAGACCCAGTACTTC	CASTPGLAGGEETQYF
NA	NA	TRBV19	TRBJ2-1	TGTGCCAGTAGTATAGGTTCGCAGGGGCAAGGGCAGTTCTTC	CASSIGSQGQGQFF
once	TRBD2	TRBV9	TRBJ2-5	TGTGCCAGCAGCGTAGGAAGTACTAGCGGGGGGAGAGAGACCCAGTACTTC	CASSVGSTSGGRETQYF
NA	NA	TRBV12-3/TRBV12-4	TRBJ2-7	TGTGCCAGCAGTTTAGGGAGGGACTACGAGCAGTACTTC	CASSLGRDYEQYF
NA	NA	TRBV7-6	TRBJ2-7	TGTGCCAGCAGCTTAACAACCTCTTACGAGCAGTACTTC	CASSLTTSYEQYF
NA	NA	TRBV7-9	TRBJ2-5	TGTGGCTGGCGGGGGCACCAAGAGACCCAGTACTTC	CGWRGHQETQYF
NA	NA	TRBV11-1	TRBJ2-5	TGTGCCAGCAGCCTGGTTTTGAGACAGCAGGAGACCCAGTACTTC	CASSLVLRQQETQYF
NA	NA	TRBV19	TRBJ1-3	TGTGCCAGTAGCCCCCCCCAGGGGACTGGAAACACCATATATTTT	CASSPPQGTGNTIYF
NA	TRBD1	TRBV24-1	TRBJ2-2	TGTGCCACCAGCCCAAGGACAGGGGGCAGGGAGCTGTTTTTT	CATSPRTGGRELFF
NA	TRBD2	TRBV6-6	TRBJ2-2	TGTGCCAGCAGCCGACTGGGGGGGCTAGCGGGACCCACCGGGGAGCTGTTTTTT	CASSRLGGLAGPTGELFF
NA	NA	TRBV6-6	TRBJ2-7	TGTGCCTCCCGAGACAACCGCGAGCAGTACTTC	CASRDNREQYF
NA	TRBD1	TRBV4-2	TRBJ1-1	TGTGCCAGCAGCCAAGAGAGGGGGACAGGGGGCACTGAAGCTTTCTTT	CASSQERGTGGTEAFF
NA	TRBD2	TRBV7-2	TRBJ2-3	TGTGCCAGCAGCTTGGTACTAGCGGGGGGGCCTTACGCGAATACGCAGTATTTT	CASSLVLAGGPYANTQYF
NA	TRBD1	TRBV19	TRBJ2-2	TGTGCCAGTAGTAGGAGAGGACAGGGCGCGAACACCGGGGAGCTGTTTTTT	CASSRRGQGANTGELFF
NA	TRBD2	TRBV9	TRBJ2-2	TGTGCCAGCAGCGTAGTTTCGATAGCGGGAGGCACCGGGGAGCTGTTTTTT	CASSVVSIAGGTGELFF
NA	NA	TRBV25-1	TRBJ2-2	TGTGCCAGCAGTGAATTAACGGTCTTCGAGACCGGGGAGCTGTTTTTT	CASSELTVFETGELFF
NA	NA	TRBV19	TRBJ2-4	TGTGCCAGTAGTGCTCCGGGGGTGGAAAACATTCAGTACTTC	CASSAPGVENIQYF
NA	NA	TRBV7-9	TRBJ1-2	TGTGCCAGCAGCTTAGCTGCAACGGTTGATGGCTACACCTTC	CASSLAATVDGYTF
NA	TRBD1	TRBV27	TRBJ1-3	TGTGCCAGCAGTAAGGACAGGGCAGCTGGAAACACCATATATTTT	CASSKDRAAGNTIYF
NA	TRBD1	TRBV9	TRBJ1-4	TGTGCCAGCAGCGTAGAAAAGGACAGGCCGGCAACTAATGAAAAACTGTTTTTT	CASSVEKDRPATNEKLFF
NA	TRBD1	TRBV6-5	TRBJ2-6	TGTGCCAGCAGAACAGGGGACTCTGGGGCCAACGTCCTGACTTTC	CASRTGDSGANVLTF
once	NA	TRBV5-1	TRBJ2-2	TGCGCCAGCAGCTTGGGTCCCGGAGCCAACACCGGGGAGCTGTTTTTT	CASSLGPGANTGELFF
NA	TRBD1	TRBV4-3	TRBJ1-4	TGCGCCAGCAGCCAACACGGACAGGGAAGGGTGTTAATCGGTGAAAAACTGTTTTTT	CASSQHGQGRVLIGEKLFF
NA	TRBD2	TRBV7-6	TRBJ2-2	TGTGCCAGCAGCTTAGCTAGCGGGGGTAACACCGGGGAGCTGTTTTTT	CASSLASGGNTGELFF
NA	NA	TRBV29-1	TRBJ2-3	TGCAGCATCAGTACCCCCCCAGATACGCAGTATTTT	CSISTPPDTQYF
NA	NA	TRBV30	TRBJ1-2	TGTGCCTCGCGGACAGACCCAGCCGCTAACTATGGCTACACCTTC	CASRTDPAANYGYTF
NA	NA	TRBV9	TRBJ1-1	TGTGCCAGCAGCCCCGTCGAAGGGAGGTCTGAAGCTTTCTTT	CASSPVEGRSEAFF
NA	TRBD1	TRBV7-2	TRBJ2-5	TGTGCCAGCAGCTTAGCAGGGACAGCTGAGACCCAGTACTTC	CASSLAGTAETQYF
NA	NA	TRBV14	TRBJ1-6	TGTGCCAGCAGCCGGTCAGGATTCAATAATGGTTCACCCCTCCACTTT	CASSRSGFNNGSPLHF
NA	TRBD1	TRBV5-4	TRBJ1-1	TGTGCCAGCAGCTTGGGGGGACAGGGACAGAACACTGAAGCTTTCTTT	CASSLGGQGQNTEAFF
NA	TRBD1	TRBV14	TRBJ2-3	TGTGCCAGCAGCCATAGGACAGGGGGTGTCACAGATACGCAGTATTTT	CASSHRTGGVTDTQYF
NA	TRBD2	TRBV6-6	TRBJ2-1	TGTGCCAGCAGCCGACTAGCGGGAGGGAGGAATGAGCAGTTCTTC	CASSRLAGGRNEQFF
NA	NA	TRBV10-3	TRBJ2-2	TGTGCCATCAGTGACTACCGATTGGAGGACGCCGGGGAGCTGTTTTTT	CAISDYRLEDAGELFF
NA	NA	TRBV6-2/TRBV6-3	TRBJ2-1	TGTGCCAGCAGTTACATGGCGGGGAGTAATGAGCAGTTCTTC	CASSYMAGSNEQFF
NA	NA	TRBV29-1	TRBJ1-1	TGCAGCGTCGCAGGGAGGCTAGGGACTGAAGCTTTCTTT	CSVAGRLGTEAFF
once	NA	TRBV30	TRBJ1-1	TGTGCCTGTGGGGCAGGTATGGACACTGAAGCTTTCTTT	CACGAGMDTEAFF
few	NA	TRBV7-2	TRBJ2-7	TGTGCCAGCAGCTTTCGTGACGAGCAGTACTTC	CASSFRDEQYF
NA	NA	TRBV5-5	TRBJ2-7	TGTGCCAGCAGCTTAACTACTATCGAGCAGTACTTC	CASSLTTIEQYF
NA	TRBD2	TRBV4-1	TRBJ2-4	TGCGCCAGCAGCCAATCCGGGGGCGCTAGCGGGAGCTCTAAAAACATTCAGTACTTC	CASSQSGGASGSSKNIQYF
NA	NA	TRBV19	TRBJ2-1	TGTGCCAGTAGTATCGGGACTGGCAATGAGCAGTTCTTC	CASSIGTGNEQFF